This note documents a single TCR beta chain sequence. Germline CDR1 SGHNT, CDR2 YYREEE (reference sequence). Deletions cut 0 bases from V and 3 bases from J, with 10 bases between. This CDR3 is built from 15 residues. Study processing details: Reference gene primer amplification yielded estimated nucleated cell counts. Sequencing used immunoSEQ multiplex PCR; TCRdb keeps in-frame clones, though not all of them. V and J calls and clone size follow that table, whereas D and trimming were derived from the DNA. Here the sample spans over 100,000 clones, about 88% being singletons. The record originates from a study of blood T cell repertoires in COVID-19. In the study overall: Samples representing acute and convalescent COVID-19 were sourced from the United States, Italy and Spain. Nucleic acid was either cDNA or gDNA, and it came from T cells, B-cell-depleted T cells, or PBMCs.

V gene TRBV5-4 combines with J gene TRBJ2-1; D gene uncertain. This receptor was taken from a man aged 50 or older with active or convalescent COVID-19. The sample consisted of peripheral blood. The CDR3 nucleotides read TGTGCCAGCAGCTTGGGGTTAGCCAACTACAATGAGCAGTTCTTC. Translation gives CASSLGLANYNEQFF. The whole variable domain, filled in from reference TRBV5-4 and TRBJ2-1, reads ETGVTQSPTHLIKTRGQQVTLRCSSQSGHNTVSWYQQALGQGPQFIFQYYREEENGRGNFPPRFSGLQFPNYSSELNVNALELDDSALYLCASSLGLANYNEQFFGPGTRLTVL.